Below, one T cell receptor beta chain is given with its context. The CDR3 totals 14 residues. Germline-derived CDR1 and CDR2 are MRHNA and SNTAGT. V lost 3 bases and J lost 2, with 9 bases in between. These data belong to a study of blood T cell repertoires in COVID-19. The wider study: Donors in the United States, Italy and Spain gave samples during acute or convalescent COVID-19. Nucleic acid was either cDNA or gDNA, and it came from T cells, B-cell-depleted T cells, or PBMCs.

Authors' methods: How many nucleated cells were present was estimated from reference gene primer amplification. Assay: immunoSEQ multiplex PCR; the TCRdb copy retains only in-frame clones and omits some. V and J calls and clone size are copied from that table; D and trimming were computed from the DNA. The table shows around 40,000 clones, with about nine tenths occurring only once. The source of this sequence is a man aged 50 to 60 with active COVID-19. Sequencing was done on a sample of peripheral blood. The gene calls are TRBV6-4 and TRBJ2-3; tentative D call: TRBD2 (7 bases). This chain's CDR3 is CASSEAGATDTQYF. CDR3 coding DNA: TGTGCCAGCAGTGAGGCGGGGGCCACAGATACGCAGTATTTT.